The sequence of this T cell receptor (beta chain) was determined in a study of glioma-infiltrating T cells. Study-wide results and caveats: Only very few CDR3 sequences appeared in both tissue and blood. Above-expected tissue-blood divergence occurred in all gliomas, most in low-grade ones.

Comments on this clonotype: Its antigen is still unknown. This clone may be a read error of a much larger clone one base away.

The V gene end was trimmed by 6 bases and the J gene end by 3 bases; junction bases not matched to a gene: 8. CDR1 is DFQATT, CDR2 SNEGSKA, per germline (reference sequence). CDR3 length equals 14 residues. The iRepertoire nested amplicon-rescue multiplex PCR amplified TCR alpha and beta CDR3s from RNA. One-step reverse transcription and amplification started from approximately 100-400 ng of tissue mRNA or PBMC total RNA. TCRdb reprocessed the multiplex PCR reads via MiXCR and lists one record per CDR3 protein. This table has about 130,000 distinct CDR3 sequences, 24% appearing once. The TCR was taken from a human donor with low-grade glioma or glioblastoma, undergoing nonglioma brain surgery, or in good health (not recorded which). The chain has TRBV20-1 and TRBJ2-5, with 9 bases identical to TRBD2. The sequencing sample was made of glioma tissue, nonneoplastic brain tissue, or PBMCs (not recorded which). DNA of the CDR3: TGCAGTGCAATCGGACTAGCGTTAGAAGAGACCCAGTACTTC. It is translated as CSAIGLALEETQYF.